These 17 T cell receptor beta chains were all obtained from the same sample, sequenced in a study of shared clonotypes between healthy human individuals (dated by TCRdb to 2018 to 2021). The receptor library was made with the immunoSEQ multiplex PCR assay. Not all clones reach the TCRdb copy of this immuneACCESS table, which keeps in-frame sequences only. Checked studies attribute under half of the gap to unresolved V genes and leave the rest unexplained. Present in this sample are 600,000 or so clones, approximately 96% of which were seen just once. The ten largest make up around 0.12% of the sample. For the CD8 naive samples, CD45RO-negative cells were positively selected for CCR7, yielding a CD45RA+CCR7+ population from which TemRA cells were excluded. The sample comprised naive CD8+ T cells sorted from blood. The sample's cell subset or site, from its label and the paper: CD45RA+CCR7+. The receptors stem from a woman aged 30 to 39 in good health.

Details on this clone: The sample holds other DNA sequences that translate to the same CDR3. The chain is built from TRBV18 and TRBJ2-7, with D unclear. The germline gives CDR1 KGHSH, CDR2 LQKENI. The CDR3 is made up of 12 amino acids. V dropped 3 bases and J dropped 3 bases, with 6 bases sitting between them. CDR3 amino acids: CASSPSDYEQYF. For the CDR3, the DNA is TGTGCCAGCTCACCTTCAGACTACGAGCAGTACTTC.

CDR3 nucleotide sequence: TGTGCCAGCAGCATAGGGACAGCCTATGGCTACACCTTC. Its protein product is CASSIGTAYGYTF. This chain connects TRBV7-2 to TRBJ1-2, with TRBD1 matching 7 bases. The germline gives CDR1 SGHTA, CDR2 FQGNSA. With 5 bases clipped from V and 4 bases from J, the junction kept 4 bases outside the gene matches. The CDR3 runs 13 residues.

The sample holds one count of this clone. The rearrangement uses TRBV10-3 and TRBJ2-2, with D possibly TRBD2 on 5 matching bases. The V gene's germline CDR1 is ENHRY and CDR2 SYGVKD. This CDR3 has 15 amino acids. Trimming took off 6 bases at V and 4 bases at J, with 15 bases between the two ends. The CDR3 region is CAIRGSGDFTGELFF. For the CDR3, the DNA is TGTGCCATCAGGGGTTCCGGGGATTTCACCGGGGAGCTGTTTTTT.

The gene calls are TRBV11-2 and TRBJ2-7; D possibly corresponds to TRBD1 (5 bases). CDR3 length: 14 amino acids. The V end lost 5 bases, the J end lost 3 bases, and 14 bases lay between the germline ends. CDR1 is SGHAT, CDR2 FQNNGV, per germline. CDR3 protein: CASSQGPGYYEQYF. CDR3 sequence (DNA): TGTGCCAGCAGCCAAGGTCCAGGGTACTACGAGCAGTACTTC.

CDR3 DNA: TGCGCCAGCAGCCAAGGAGGGGGTACCTACAATGAGCAGTTCTTC. It specifies CASSQGGGTYNEQFF. This chain uses TRBV4-1 with TRBJ2-1, with TRBD1 as a possible D gene (6 bases). Germline lookup yields CDR1 MGHRA and CDR2 YSYEKL. CDR3 length: 15 residues. The V and J ends lost 1 base and 2 bases respectively, with 9 bases between them.

This rearrangement joins TRBV28 to TRBJ1-2; TRBD1 aligns across 8 bases. Germline values: CDR1 MDHEN, CDR2 SYDVKM. The CDR3 runs 15 residues. V gave up 4 bases and J gave up 4 bases; unmatched junction bases: 8. CDR3 bases: TGTGCCAGCAGTTCGACAGGGGAGGACAGCTATGGCTACACCTTC. Translated, it gives CASSSTGEDSYGYTF.

V and J are TRBV6-1 and TRBJ2-1, with a weak D call TRBD1 (6 bases). The CDR3 sequence is 15 residues long. The V gene's germline CDR1 is MNHNS and CDR2 SASEGT. Trimming pared 7 bases from V and 3 bases from J, leaving 16 bases between. CDR3: CASKIQGGLYNEQFF. Written as DNA, the CDR3 is TGTGCCAGCAAGATACAGGGTGGGCTCTACAATGAGCAGTTCTTC.

The CDR3 reads CASSPGPGQGSYGYTF. CDR3 nucleotides: TGTGCCAGCAGTCCCGGACCCGGACAGGGCAGCTATGGCTACACCTTC. The V and J genes are TRBV27 and TRBJ1-2, with TRBD1 identical over 8 bases. V dropped 5 bases and J dropped 4; count of bases not matched to a gene: 12. CDR1 and CDR2 (germline): MNHEY, SMNVEV (reference sequence). The length of the CDR3 is 16 residues.

The gene calls are TRBV10-2 and TRBJ2-6; the D call may be TRBD1 or TRBD2 (5 bases each). Per the germline V gene, CDR1 is WSHSY and CDR2 is SAAADI. V gave up 2 bases and J gave up 3 bases, with 8 bases separating them. CDR3 length equals 15 residues. CDR3 coding DNA: TGCGCCAGCAGTGAGATGGGGGTTGGGGCCAACGTCCTGACTTTC. Translation gives CASSEMGVGANVLTF.

This chain links TRBV14 with TRBJ2-5; 11 nucleotides match TRBD2. Germline values: CDR1 SGHDN, CDR2 FVKESK. V shed 0 bases and J 4 bases; nucleotides not matched to a gene: 7. The CDR3 totals 17 residues. CDR3 sequence: CASSQDGVTSGRETQYF. The CDR3 DNA reads as TGTGCCAGCAGCCAAGATGGAGTAACTAGCGGGAGAGAGACCCAGTACTTC.

This chain uses TRBV5-5 with TRBJ2-1; tentatively, D is TRBD2 (5 bases). The ends were cut back, 3 bases at V and 5 bases at J, with 9 bases in the middle. Germline values: CDR1 SGHKS, CDR2 YYEKEE (reference sequence). This CDR3 has 13 residues. The CDR3 sequence is CASSWRLNNEQFF. The CDR3 DNA follows: TGTGCCAGCAGCTGGAGACTAAACAATGAGCAGTTCTTC. The full variable domain, rest sourced from reference TRBV5-5 and TRBJ2-1, is DAGVTQSPTHLIKTRGQQVTLRCSPISGHKSVSWYQQVLGQGPQFIFQYYEKEERGRGNFPDRFSARQFPNYSSELNVNALLLGDSALYLCASSWRLNNEQFFGPGTRLTVL.

This clone was detected once. The chain uses TRBV5-6 and TRBJ1-1; the D gene is possibly TRBD1 (5 bases). Germline assignment: CDR1 SGHDT and CDR2 YYEEEE. The CDR3 covers 13 residues. The V and J ends lost 4 bases and 3 bases respectively, with 10 bases between them. The CDR3, as DNA: TGTGCCAGCAGCCTGGACACCCACACTGAAGCTTTCTTT. Encoded protein: CASSLDTHTEAFF.

The rearrangement joins TRBV19 to TRBJ2-2; 8 bases line up with TRBD1. Germline CDR1 and CDR2: LNHDA and SQIVND (reference sequence). With 5 bases clipped from V and 8 bases from J, the junction kept 10 bases outside the gene matches. The CDR3 consists of 15 residues. The CDR3: CASSLRQGKGGELFF. For the CDR3, the DNA is TGTGCCAGTAGTCTCCGACAGGGGAAGGGGGGGGAGCTGTTTTTT.

The chain employs TRBV4-1 and TRBJ1-5; unclear D gene. The CDR3 totals 15 residues. From germline, CDR1 is MGHRA and CDR2 YSYEKL. The germline V and J ends were trimmed by 3 bases and 5 bases, with 14 bases remaining between them. CDR3 loop: CASSQDMDEDQPQHF. DNA of the CDR3: TGCGCCAGCAGCCAGGATATGGATGAGGATCAGCCCCAGCATTTT.

The chain carries TRBV5-6 and TRBJ2-1, with D uncertain. CDR3 size: 14 residues. Trimming removed 0 bases from V and 3 bases from J, with 7 bases in between. Germline-derived CDR1 and CDR2 are SGHDT and YYEEEE. This chain's CDR3 is CASSLARYYNEQFF. The CDR3 nucleotides read TGTGCCAGCAGCTTGGCCCGGTACTACAATGAGCAGTTCTTC.

This clone appeared once. The chain links TRBV5-6 to TRBJ2-3; D is possibly TRBD2 (5 bases). V gave up 7 bases and J gave up 0 bases, with 15 bases separating them. The germline V gene encodes CDR1 SGHDT and CDR2 YYEEEE. The CDR3 length is 15 residues. In nucleotides, the CDR3 is TGTGCCAGCGCGGTCTCGCGGACTAGCACAGATACGCAGTATTTT. Translated: CASAVSRTSTDTQYF.

This rearrangement joins TRBV30 to TRBJ2-2; D not resolved. V lost 1 base and J lost 6, with 12 bases in between. Germline CDR1 is GTSNPN and CDR2 is SVGIG (reference sequence). This CDR3 has 14 residues. The CDR3 is CAWSEKRIPGELFF. CDR3 nucleotides: TGTGCCTGGAGTGAGAAGCGAATCCCCGGGGAGCTGTTTTTT.